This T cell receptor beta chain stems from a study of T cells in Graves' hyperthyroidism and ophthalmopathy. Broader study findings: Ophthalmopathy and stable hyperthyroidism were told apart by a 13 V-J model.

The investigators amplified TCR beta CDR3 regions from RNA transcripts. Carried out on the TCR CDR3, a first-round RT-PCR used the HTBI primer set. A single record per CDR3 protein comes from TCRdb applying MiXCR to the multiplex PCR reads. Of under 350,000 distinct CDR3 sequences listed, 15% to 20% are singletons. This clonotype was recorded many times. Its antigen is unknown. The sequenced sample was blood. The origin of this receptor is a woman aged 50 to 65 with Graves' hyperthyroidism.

CDR3 region: CASSEAGTGQGYEQYF. The CDR3 coding sequence is TGTGCCAGCAGTGAGGCCGGTACGGGACAGGGGTACGAGCAGTACTTC. The chain has TRBV2 and TRBJ2-7; 10 positions match TRBD1. CDR3 length equals 16 residues. Germline V gene data show CDR1 as SNHLY and CDR2 as FYNNEI. Losses at the gene ends were 3 bases for V and 4 bases for J; bases not matched to a gene: 9.